This TCR beta chain was observed in a study of CD8+ T cells in alopecia areata. Study details: Treatment of the treated patients consisted of oral tofacitinib, 5 to 10 mg twice daily. Study results and caveats: Under tofacitinib, numerous expanded lesional clonotypes remained detectable in scalp and blood. Compared with normal scalp, lesional scalp had higher clonality and more expanded CD8+ clones.

After isolation, RNA underwent reverse transcription to generate cDNA as the sequencing template. Sequencing was performed with immunoSEQ multiplex PCR; in TCRdb, only in-frame clones are kept and a portion is missing. The sample holds roughly 190,000 clones, around 56% seen once. The treatment: oral pan-JAK inhibitor, 5-10 mg twice daily. Peripheral blood, together with lesional scalp punch biopsies, was collected from alopecia areata patients. To note about this clone: Its antigen remains unidentified.

CDR1 is SGHTA, CDR2 FQGNSA, per germline. V lost 4 bases and J lost 3; bases outside the gene matches: 5. The CDR3 is made up of 16 amino acids. The source of this sequence is a human donor with alopecia areata. The chain has TRBV7-2 and TRBJ2-3; 12 bases agree with TRBD1. The source was CD4+ T cells sorted from blood, collected at week 4, from a patient treated with tofacitinib. CDR3 in DNA: TGTGCCAGCAGCTCAAAGGGACAGGGGGCAACAGATACGCAGTATTTT. It codes for CASSSKGQGATDTQYF.